This is a list of T cell receptor beta chains from one sample in a study of CD8 T cells in ankylosing spondylitis. From the 5' RACE reads, TCRdb called clonotypes with MiXCR, one entry per CDR3 protein. The sample holds 300,000 to 350,000 distinct CDR3 sequences, around a tenth seen once. Sequences were obtained from blood, either unsorted or a sorted T cell fraction (not recorded which). These receptors were collected from a female donor with ankylosing spondylitis or in good health (not recorded which). Both conserved end residues are part of each CDR3. Each record gives: V gene, clone size, J gene, D gene, CDR3 protein, CDR3 DNA. A D gene is named only where the DNA matches it firmly. Rows give clone size only sometimes, using once, few, many, or a class for an expanded clone.

v_gene: TRBV20-1; abundance: NA; j_gene: TRBJ2-7; d_gene: NA; CDR3aa: CSAWGSGTEALEQYF; CDR3nt: TGCAGTGCTTGGGGCTCCGGGACTGAGGCCTTGGAGCAGTACTTC
v_gene: TRBV5-1; abundance: few; j_gene: TRBJ1-1; d_gene: NA; CDR3aa: CASSLQTRAPGTEAFF; CDR3nt: TGCGCCAGCAGCTTGCAAACGAGGGCTCCTGGCACTGAAGCTTTCTTT
v_gene: TRBV5-1; abundance: many; j_gene: TRBJ2-3; d_gene: TRBD2; CDR3aa: CASSLGTSGRALTDTQYF; CDR3nt: TGCGCCAGCAGCCTCGGGACTAGCGGGAGGGCCCTCACAGATACGCAGTATTTT
v_gene: TRBV7-7; abundance: few; j_gene: TRBJ2-5; d_gene: TRBD1; CDR3aa: CASSFGTGTEETQYF; CDR3nt: TGTGCCAGCAGCTTCGGCACCGGGACAGAGGAGACCCAGTACTTC
v_gene: TRBV6-1; abundance: few; j_gene: TRBJ2-5; d_gene: NA; CDR3aa: CASSTLGGQETQYF; CDR3nt: TGTGCCAGCAGCACCCTAGGGGGGCAAGAGACCCAGTACTTC
v_gene: TRBV7-2; abundance: many; j_gene: TRBJ2-2; d_gene: TRBD2; CDR3aa: CASSYSSGPTGELFF; CDR3nt: TGTGCCAGCAGCTATTCTAGCGGCCCCACCGGGGAGCTGTTTTTT
v_gene: TRBV10-3; abundance: NA; j_gene: TRBJ2-3; d_gene: NA; CDR3aa: CAISESRGREISDTQYF; CDR3nt: TGTGCCATCAGTGAGTCCCGAGGGCGGGAAATCTCAGATACGCAGTATTTT
v_gene: TRBV7-2; abundance: NA; j_gene: TRBJ2-1; d_gene: TRBD1; CDR3aa: CASSLLGTGRDEQFF; CDR3nt: TGTGCCAGCAGCCTCTTGGGGACAGGGAGGGATGAGCAGTTCTTC
v_gene: TRBV5-1; abundance: many; j_gene: TRBJ2-5; d_gene: NA; CDR3aa: CASRRGEETQYF; CDR3nt: TGCGCCAGCAGGAGAGGGGAAGAGACCCAGTACTTC
v_gene: TRBV20-1; abundance: NA; j_gene: TRBJ2-3; d_gene: TRBD2; CDR3aa: CSADRGGPGTDTQYF; CDR3nt: TGCAGTGCCGACCGGGGGGGCCCTGGCACAGATACGCAGTATTTT
v_gene: TRBV27; abundance: NA; j_gene: TRBJ1-4; d_gene: NA; CDR3aa: CASGATWGGEKLFF; CDR3nt: TGTGCCAGCGGTGCTACTTGGGGGGGAGAAAAACTGTTTTTT
v_gene: TRBV5-5; abundance: few; j_gene: TRBJ1-2; d_gene: NA; CDR3aa: CASSSLDSGIAGGYTF; CDR3nt: TGTGCCAGCAGCTCGCTCGACTCAGGGATTGCGGGGGGCTACACCTTC
v_gene: TRBV27; abundance: many; j_gene: TRBJ1-2; d_gene: TRBD1; CDR3aa: CASSGGGGYTF; CDR3nt: TGTGCCAGCAGTGGAGGGGGCGGCTACACCTTC
v_gene: TRBV27; abundance: many; j_gene: TRBJ1-6; d_gene: NA; CDR3aa: CASSLRAGFSYNSPLHF; CDR3nt: TGTGCCAGCAGTTTAAGGGCAGGGTTCTCCTATAATTCACCCCTCCACTTT
v_gene: TRBV30; abundance: few; j_gene: TRBJ2-2; d_gene: TRBD1; CDR3aa: CAWRTGVSTGELFF; CDR3nt: TGTGCCTGGAGGACAGGGGTTAGCACCGGGGAGCTGTTTTTT
v_gene: TRBV20-1; abundance: many; j_gene: TRBJ2-7; d_gene: NA; CDR3aa: CSVPKTTQDDEQYF; CDR3nt: TGCAGTGTACCTAAGACTACCCAAGATGACGAGCAGTACTTC
v_gene: TRBV20-1; abundance: many; j_gene: TRBJ1-5; d_gene: NA; CDR3aa: CSALPDRYNQPQHF; CDR3nt: TGCAGTGCTCTCCCTGACAGGTACAATCAGCCCCAGCATTTT
v_gene: TRBV25-1; abundance: many; j_gene: TRBJ2-7; d_gene: NA; CDR3aa: CASSEHRDSYEQYF; CDR3nt: TGTGCCAGCAGTGAACACCGGGACTCCTACGAGCAGTACTTC
v_gene: TRBV5-1; abundance: many; j_gene: TRBJ2-2; d_gene: NA; CDR3aa: CASTKDPGELFF; CDR3nt: TGCGCCAGCACCAAGGACCCCGGGGAGCTGTTTTTT
v_gene: TRBV4-3; abundance: many; j_gene: TRBJ2-3; d_gene: TRBD2; CDR3aa: CASSQRPLAGRFTDTQYF; CDR3nt: TGCGCCAGCAGCCAAAGACCACTAGCGGGCCGTTTTACAGATACGCAGTATTTT
v_gene: TRBV7-9; abundance: few; j_gene: TRBJ2-1; d_gene: TRBD2; CDR3aa: CASSASSGGDNEQFF; CDR3nt: TGTGCCAGCAGTGCGTCTAGCGGGGGTGACAATGAGCAGTTCTTC
v_gene: TRBV6-5; abundance: many; j_gene: TRBJ2-3; d_gene: NA; CDR3aa: CASSYGQSTDTQYF; CDR3nt: TGTGCCAGCAGTTACGGGCAGAGCACAGATACGCAGTATTTT
v_gene: TRBV5-1; abundance: many; j_gene: TRBJ1-3; d_gene: NA; CDR3aa: CASSLQGSARVGNTIYF; CDR3nt: TGCGCCAGCAGCTTGCAGGGTTCTGCAAGAGTGGGAAACACCATATATTTT
v_gene: TRBV12-3/TRBV12-4; abundance: many; j_gene: TRBJ1-5; d_gene: TRBD1; CDR3aa: CASSPDREYQPQHF; CDR3nt: TGTGCCAGCAGCCCCGACAGGGAATATCAGCCCCAGCATTTT
v_gene: TRBV7-2; abundance: NA; j_gene: TRBJ2-7; d_gene: TRBD2; CDR3aa: CATAPFASGYEQYF; CDR3nt: TGTGCCACCGCCCCGTTCGCTAGCGGCTACGAGCAGTACTTC
v_gene: TRBV18; abundance: many; j_gene: TRBJ2-1; d_gene: NA; CDR3aa: CASSPPNSYNEQFF; CDR3nt: TGTGCCAGCTCACCCCCAAACTCCTACAATGAGCAGTTCTTC
v_gene: TRBV9; abundance: few; j_gene: TRBJ2-7; d_gene: NA; CDR3aa: CASSVGINSYEQYF; CDR3nt: TGTGCCAGCAGCGTAGGTATCAACTCCTACGAGCAGTACTTC
v_gene: TRBV5-6; abundance: many; j_gene: TRBJ1-1; d_gene: NA; CDR3aa: CASSARGFLAEAFF; CDR3nt: TGTGCCAGCAGCGCAAGGGGATTTCTAGCTGAAGCTTTCTTT
v_gene: TRBV24-1; abundance: many; j_gene: TRBJ2-1; d_gene: NA; CDR3aa: CATAGVLSYNEQFF; CDR3nt: TGTGCCACAGCGGGTGTTCTCTCCTACAATGAGCAGTTCTTC
v_gene: TRBV27; abundance: many; j_gene: TRBJ2-4; d_gene: NA; CDR3aa: CASSSAGQVAKNIQYF; CDR3nt: TGTGCCAGCAGTTCTGCAGGGCAGGTAGCCAAAAACATTCAGTACTTC
v_gene: TRBV5-1; abundance: many; j_gene: TRBJ2-2; d_gene: TRBD1; CDR3aa: CASSKGQGAGELFF; CDR3nt: TGCGCCAGCAGCAAGGGACAGGGGGCCGGGGAGCTGTTTTTT
v_gene: TRBV6-5; abundance: few; j_gene: TRBJ1-2; d_gene: NA; CDR3aa: CAAFGQANYGYTF; CDR3nt: TGTGCCGCGTTTGGTCAGGCTAACTATGGCTACACCTTC
v_gene: TRBV20-1; abundance: many; j_gene: TRBJ2-2; d_gene: TRBD2; CDR3aa: CSARDWGTSIVGELFF; CDR3nt: TGCAGTGCTAGAGATTGGGGGACTAGCATTGTCGGGGAGCTGTTTTTT
v_gene: TRBV5-1; abundance: many; j_gene: TRBJ2-3; d_gene: TRBD1; CDR3aa: CASSWGQQASTDTQYF; CDR3nt: TGCGCCAGCAGCTGGGGACAGCAAGCAAGCACAGATACGCAGTATTTT
v_gene: TRBV6-5; abundance: NA; j_gene: TRBJ2-1; d_gene: TRBD2; CDR3aa: CASSYSGAGGPYNEQFF; CDR3nt: TGTGCCAGCAGTTACTCTGGGGCGGGGGGGCCCTACAATGAGCAGTTCTTC
v_gene: TRBV28; abundance: few; j_gene: TRBJ1-2; d_gene: NA; CDR3aa: CASSFPGVMGYTF; CDR3nt: TGTGCCAGCAGTTTCCCAGGGGTAATGGGCTACACCTTC
v_gene: TRBV7-9; abundance: NA; j_gene: TRBJ2-7; d_gene: NA; CDR3aa: CASSLDRDNYEQYF; CDR3nt: TGTGCCAGCAGCTTGGACAGAGATAATTACGAGCAGTACTTC
v_gene: TRBV6-6; abundance: many; j_gene: TRBJ2-4; d_gene: NA; CDR3aa: CASSRDLEGIQYF; CDR3nt: TGTGCCAGCAGCAGGGACTTAGAGGGCATTCAGTACTTC
v_gene: TRBV5-1; abundance: few; j_gene: TRBJ1-5; d_gene: NA; CDR3aa: CASSLAGQGNQPQHF; CDR3nt: TGCGCCAGCAGCTTGGCCGGGCAGGGGAATCAGCCCCAGCATTTT
v_gene: TRBV18; abundance: few; j_gene: TRBJ2-1; d_gene: TRBD1; CDR3aa: CASSQTGTVPDNEQFF; CDR3nt: TGTGCCAGCTCACAGACCGGGACAGTGCCGGACAATGAGCAGTTCTTC
v_gene: TRBV10-3; abundance: many; j_gene: TRBJ1-6; d_gene: NA; CDR3aa: CAISDRETEVYSPLHF; CDR3nt: TGTGCCATCAGTGATAGAGAGACAGAAGTTTATTCACCCCTCCACTTT
v_gene: TRBV20-1; abundance: many; j_gene: TRBJ1-3; d_gene: NA; CDR3aa: CSASGGGAVNTIYF; CDR3nt: TGCAGTGCTAGCGGGGGGGGGGCCGTGAACACCATATATTTT
v_gene: TRBV29-1; abundance: few; j_gene: TRBJ2-7; d_gene: TRBD2; CDR3aa: CSVETVAGSSYEQYF; CDR3nt: TGCAGCGTGGAAACCGTAGCGGGAAGCAGCTACGAGCAGTACTTC
v_gene: TRBV5-1; abundance: many; j_gene: TRBJ2-2; d_gene: NA; CDR3aa: CASSSMGGTGELFF; CDR3nt: TGCGCCAGCAGCTCTATGGGGGGCACCGGGGAGCTGTTTTTT
v_gene: TRBV7-2; abundance: NA; j_gene: TRBJ1-5; d_gene: TRBD1; CDR3aa: CASSETGGRQPQHF; CDR3nt: TGTGCCAGCAGCGAGACAGGGGGCAGGCAGCCCCAGCATTTT
v_gene: TRBV20-1; abundance: NA; j_gene: TRBJ2-3; d_gene: NA; CDR3aa: CSAPQGAGGNTDTQYF; CDR3nt: TGCAGTGCTCCCCAGGGGGCGGGAGGGAACACAGATACGCAGTATTTT
v_gene: TRBV29-1; abundance: many; j_gene: TRBJ2-7; d_gene: TRBD2; CDR3aa: CSAPPSGRYDEQYF; CDR3nt: TGCAGCGCCCCCCCTAGCGGGAGGTATGACGAGCAGTACTTC
v_gene: TRBV7-8; abundance: many; j_gene: TRBJ2-3; d_gene: NA; CDR3aa: CASSRATGEDTQYF; CDR3nt: TGTGCCAGCAGCAGAGCGACCGGGGAAGATACGCAGTATTTT
v_gene: TRBV11-2; abundance: many; j_gene: TRBJ2-3; d_gene: TRBD2; CDR3aa: CASSFPAGGLTDTQYF; CDR3nt: TGTGCCAGCAGCTTTCCGGCGGGAGGGCTCACAGATACGCAGTATTTT
v_gene: TRBV5-1; abundance: NA; j_gene: TRBJ2-7; d_gene: NA; CDR3aa: CASSRQISYEQYF; CDR3nt: TGCGCCAGCAGCCGACAGATCTCCTACGAGCAGTACTTC
v_gene: TRBV29-1; abundance: many; j_gene: TRBJ1-4; d_gene: NA; CDR3aa: CSGREGDEKLFF; CDR3nt: TGCAGCGGCCGGGAGGGGGATGAAAAACTGTTTTTT
v_gene: TRBV20-1; abundance: many; j_gene: TRBJ1-3; d_gene: NA; CDR3aa: CSASNGNTIYF; CDR3nt: TGCAGTGCTAGTAATGGAAACACCATATATTTT
v_gene: TRBV4-3; abundance: NA; j_gene: TRBJ2-3; d_gene: NA; CDR3aa: CASSLLLATQGDTQYF; CDR3nt: TGCGCCAGCAGCCTACTCCTAGCGACTCAGGGGGATACGCAGTATTTT
v_gene: TRBV9; abundance: many; j_gene: TRBJ2-7; d_gene: NA; CDR3aa: CASSVGTVYEQYF; CDR3nt: TGTGCCAGCAGCGTAGGGACAGTCTACGAGCAGTACTTC
v_gene: TRBV4-3; abundance: many; j_gene: TRBJ2-2; d_gene: TRBD2; CDR3aa: CASSRRRAGRPGELFF; CDR3nt: TGCGCCAGCAGCCGTCGCAGAGCGGGGCGCCCCGGGGAGCTGTTTTTT
v_gene: TRBV18; abundance: few; j_gene: TRBJ1-4; d_gene: NA; CDR3aa: CASSLDGIRDEKLFF; CDR3nt: TGTGCCAGCTCCCTAGACGGGATACGGGATGAAAAACTGTTTTTT
v_gene: TRBV25-1; abundance: many; j_gene: TRBJ1-1; d_gene: NA; CDR3aa: CASSRLMNTEAFF; CDR3nt: TGTGCCAGCAGTAGGTTAATGAACACTGAAGCTTTCTTT
v_gene: TRBV5-1; abundance: NA; j_gene: TRBJ2-3; d_gene: NA; CDR3aa: CASSSLEERTTDTQYF; CDR3nt: TGCGCCAGCAGCTCTCTGGAAGAGCGGACCACAGATACGCAGTATTTT
v_gene: TRBV5-6; abundance: NA; j_gene: TRBJ1-2; d_gene: NA; CDR3aa: CASSSERAIYGYTF; CDR3nt: TGTGCCAGCAGCTCCGAGAGGGCGATTTATGGCTACACCTTC